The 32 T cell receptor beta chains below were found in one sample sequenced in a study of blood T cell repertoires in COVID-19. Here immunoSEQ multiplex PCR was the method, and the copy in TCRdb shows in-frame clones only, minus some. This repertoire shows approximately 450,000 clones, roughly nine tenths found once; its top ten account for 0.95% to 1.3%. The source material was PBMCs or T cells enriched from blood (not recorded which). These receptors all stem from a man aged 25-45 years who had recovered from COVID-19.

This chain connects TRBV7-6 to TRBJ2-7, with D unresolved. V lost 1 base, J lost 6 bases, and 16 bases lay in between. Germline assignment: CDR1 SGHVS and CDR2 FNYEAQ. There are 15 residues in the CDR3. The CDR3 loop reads CASSLETHGVGEQYF. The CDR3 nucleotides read TGTGCCAGCAGCTTAGAGACGCATGGAGTCGGCGAGCAGTACTTC.

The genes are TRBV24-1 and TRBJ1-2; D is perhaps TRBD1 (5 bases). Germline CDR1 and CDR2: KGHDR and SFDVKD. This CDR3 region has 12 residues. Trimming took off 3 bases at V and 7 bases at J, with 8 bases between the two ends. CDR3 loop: CATSDLRAGYTF. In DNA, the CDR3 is TGTGCCACCAGTGATCTCAGGGCTGGCTACACCTTC.

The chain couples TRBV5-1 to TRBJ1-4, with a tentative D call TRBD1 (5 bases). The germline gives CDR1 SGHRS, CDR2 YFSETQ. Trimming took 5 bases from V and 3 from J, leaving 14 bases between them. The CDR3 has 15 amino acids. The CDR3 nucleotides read TGCGCCAGCAGTGGACACGGAGACCCTAATGAAAAACTGTTTTTT. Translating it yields CASSGHGDPNEKLFF.

The CDR3 reads CASSRTGGFGYEQYF. CDR3 DNA sequence: TGTGCCAGCAGCCGGACAGGGGGGTTCGGGTACGAGCAGTACTTC. The V and J genes are TRBV28 and TRBJ2-7; 10 nucleotides agree with TRBD1. CDR3 size: 15 residues. Unmatched junction bases numbered 9, after V lost 6 bases and J lost 4 bases. CDR1 and CDR2 (germline): MDHEN, SYDVKM. Based on the CDR3 plus reference TRBV28 and TRBJ2-7, the full variable domain is DVKVTQSSRYLVKRTGEKVFLECVQDMDHENMFWYRQDPGLGLRLIYFSYDVKMKEKGDIPEGYSVSREKKERFSLILESASTNQTSMYLCASSRTGGFGYEQYFGPGTRLTVT.

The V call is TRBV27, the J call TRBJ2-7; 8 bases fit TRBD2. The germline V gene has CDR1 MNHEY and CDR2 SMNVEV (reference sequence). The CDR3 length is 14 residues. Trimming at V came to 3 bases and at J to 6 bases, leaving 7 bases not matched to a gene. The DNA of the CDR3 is TGTGCCAGCAGTTTTACCGGACTAGCCACCGAGCAGTACTTC. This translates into CASSFTGLATEQYF.

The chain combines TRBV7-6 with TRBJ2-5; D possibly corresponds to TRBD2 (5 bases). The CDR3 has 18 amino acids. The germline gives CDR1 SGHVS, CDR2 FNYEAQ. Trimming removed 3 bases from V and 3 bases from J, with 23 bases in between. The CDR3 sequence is CASSFSFPSSGTKETQYF. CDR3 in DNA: TGTGCCAGCAGCTTCTCATTCCCTAGCTCGGGTACTAAAGAGACCCAGTACTTC. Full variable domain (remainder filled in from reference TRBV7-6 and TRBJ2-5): GAGVSQSPRYKVTKRGQDVALRCDPISGHVSLYWYRQALGQGPEFLTYFNYEAQQDKSGLPNDRFSAERPEGSISTLTIQRTEQRDSAMYRCASSFSFPSSGTKETQYFGPGTRLLVL.

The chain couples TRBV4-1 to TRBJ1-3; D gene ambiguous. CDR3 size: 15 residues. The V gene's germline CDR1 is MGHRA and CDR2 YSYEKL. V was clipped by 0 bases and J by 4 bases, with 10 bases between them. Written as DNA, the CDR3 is TGCGCCAGCAGCCAAGAAAACGCGGCAGGAAACACCATATATTTT. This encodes CASSQENAAGNTIYF.

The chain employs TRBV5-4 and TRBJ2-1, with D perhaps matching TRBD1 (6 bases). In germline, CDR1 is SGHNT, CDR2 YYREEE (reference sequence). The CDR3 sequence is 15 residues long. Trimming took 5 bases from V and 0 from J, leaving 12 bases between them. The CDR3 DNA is TGTGCCAGCAGGGCAGGGGTGGGCTCCTACAATGAGCAGTTCTTC. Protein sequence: CASRAGVGSYNEQFF.

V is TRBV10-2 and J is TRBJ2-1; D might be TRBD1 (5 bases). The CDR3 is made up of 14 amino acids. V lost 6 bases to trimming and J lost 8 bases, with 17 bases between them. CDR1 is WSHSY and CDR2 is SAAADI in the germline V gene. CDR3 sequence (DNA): TGCGCCAGCAGCGTTCGGCAGGGCATATATGAGCAGTTCTTC. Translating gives CASSVRQGIYEQFF.

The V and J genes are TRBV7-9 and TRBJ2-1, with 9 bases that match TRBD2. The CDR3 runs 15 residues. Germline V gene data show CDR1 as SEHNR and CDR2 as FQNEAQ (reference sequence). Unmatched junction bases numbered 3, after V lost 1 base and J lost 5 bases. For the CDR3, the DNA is TGTGCCAGCAGCTTAGTTAGCGGGAGCCACAATGAGCAGTTCTTC. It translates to CASSLVSGSHNEQFF.

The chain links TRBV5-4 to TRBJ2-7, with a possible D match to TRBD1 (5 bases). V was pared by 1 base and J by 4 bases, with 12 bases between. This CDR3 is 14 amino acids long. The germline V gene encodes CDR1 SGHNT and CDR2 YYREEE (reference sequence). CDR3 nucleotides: TGTGCCAGCAGCTTGACCAAAGGGGCTTACGAGCAGTACTTC. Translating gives CASSLTKGAYEQYF. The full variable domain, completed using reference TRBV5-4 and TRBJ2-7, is ETGVTQSPTHLIKTRGQQVTLRCSSQSGHNTVSWYQQALGQGPQFIFQYYREEENGRGNFPPRFSGLQFPNYSSELNVNALELDDSALYLCASSLTKGAYEQYFGPGTRLTVT.

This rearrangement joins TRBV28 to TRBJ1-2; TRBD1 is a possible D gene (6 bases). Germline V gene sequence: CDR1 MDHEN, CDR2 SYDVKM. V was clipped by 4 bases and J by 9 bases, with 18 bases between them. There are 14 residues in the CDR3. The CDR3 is CASSSGTPDRSYTF. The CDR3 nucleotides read TGTGCCAGCAGTTCTGGGACACCTGACCGTAGCTACACCTTC.

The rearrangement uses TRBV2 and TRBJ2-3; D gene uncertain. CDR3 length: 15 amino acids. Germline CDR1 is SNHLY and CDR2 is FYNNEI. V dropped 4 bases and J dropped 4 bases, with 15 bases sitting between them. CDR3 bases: TGTGCCAGCAGTGGGTCTACCGTAACCCCAGATACGCAGTATTTT. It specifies CASSGSTVTPDTQYF. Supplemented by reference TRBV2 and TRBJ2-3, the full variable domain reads EPEVTQTPSHQVTQMGQEVILRCVPISNHLYFYWYRQILGQKVEFLVSFYNNEISEKSEIFDDQFSVERPDGSNFTLKIRSTKLEDSAMYFCASSGSTVTPDTQYFGPGTRLTVL.

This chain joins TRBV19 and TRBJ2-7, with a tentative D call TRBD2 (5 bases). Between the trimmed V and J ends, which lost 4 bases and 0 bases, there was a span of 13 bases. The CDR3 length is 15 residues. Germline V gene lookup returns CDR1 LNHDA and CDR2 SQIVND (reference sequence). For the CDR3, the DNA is TGTGCCAGTAGTACTCCGGGTACTAGCTCCTACGAGCAGTACTTC. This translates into CASSTPGTSSYEQYF.

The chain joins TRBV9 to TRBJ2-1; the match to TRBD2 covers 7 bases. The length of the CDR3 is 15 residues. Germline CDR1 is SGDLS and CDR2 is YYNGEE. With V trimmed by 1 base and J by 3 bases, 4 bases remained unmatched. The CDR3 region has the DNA TGTGCCAGCAGCGTACGTCTAGCGGACTACAATGAGCAGTTCTTC. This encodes CASSVRLADYNEQFF.

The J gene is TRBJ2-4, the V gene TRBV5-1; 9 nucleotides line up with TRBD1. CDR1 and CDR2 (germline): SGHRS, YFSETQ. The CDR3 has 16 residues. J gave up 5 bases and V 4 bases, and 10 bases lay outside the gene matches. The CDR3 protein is CASSPVPGQGENIQYF. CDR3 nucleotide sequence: TGCGCCAGCAGCCCAGTCCCGGGACAGGGTGAAAACATTCAGTACTTC.

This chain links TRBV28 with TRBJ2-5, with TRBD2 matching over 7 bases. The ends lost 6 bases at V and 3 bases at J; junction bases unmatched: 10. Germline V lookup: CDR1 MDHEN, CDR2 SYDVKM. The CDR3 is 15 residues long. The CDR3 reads CASRGVVRGEETQYF. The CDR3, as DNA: TGTGCCAGCAGAGGGGTCGTTCGGGGGGAAGAGACCCAGTACTTC.

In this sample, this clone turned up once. The CDR3 reads CASSATGGGSYEQYF. Written as DNA, the CDR3 is TGTGCCAGCAGTGCGACAGGGGGAGGCTCCTACGAGCAGTACTTC. This sequence joins TRBV28 and TRBJ2-7; 9 bases line up with TRBD1. The V gene end was trimmed by 5 bases and the J gene end by 0 bases; junction bases not matched to a gene: 5. Germline assignment: CDR1 MDHEN and CDR2 SYDVKM. The CDR3 has 15 residues.

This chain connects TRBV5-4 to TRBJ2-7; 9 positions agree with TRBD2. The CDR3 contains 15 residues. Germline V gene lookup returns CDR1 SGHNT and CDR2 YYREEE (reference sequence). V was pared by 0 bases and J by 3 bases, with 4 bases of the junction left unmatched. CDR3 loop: CASSLVLAGSYEQYF. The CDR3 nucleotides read TGTGCCAGCAGCTTGGTTCTAGCGGGAAGCTACGAGCAGTACTTC.

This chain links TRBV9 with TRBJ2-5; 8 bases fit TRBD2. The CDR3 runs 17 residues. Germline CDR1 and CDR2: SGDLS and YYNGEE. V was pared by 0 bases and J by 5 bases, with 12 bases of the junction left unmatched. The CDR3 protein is CASSVEAGGGYRETQYF. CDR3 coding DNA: TGTGCCAGCAGCGTAGAGGCGGGGGGCGGATACCGGGAGACCCAGTACTTC.

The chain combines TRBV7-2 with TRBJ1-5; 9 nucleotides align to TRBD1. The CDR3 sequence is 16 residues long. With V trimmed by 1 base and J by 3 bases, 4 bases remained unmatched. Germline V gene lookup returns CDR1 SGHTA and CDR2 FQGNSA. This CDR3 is CASSLEGQGNNQPQHF. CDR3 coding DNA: TGTGCCAGCAGCTTAGAGGGACAGGGCAACAATCAGCCCCAGCATTTT.

The CDR3 sequence is CASSLVIGQGRMGTEAFF. As DNA, the CDR3 is TGTGCCAGCAGCTTAGTCATCGGTCAGGGGCGAATGGGCACTGAAGCTTTCTTT. This rearrangement joins TRBV11-2 to TRBJ1-1, with D tentatively TRBD1 (6 bases). CDR3 size: 18 residues. Trimming pared 1 base from V and 4 bases from J, leaving 22 bases between. Germline V gene data show CDR1 as SGHAT and CDR2 as FQNNGV.

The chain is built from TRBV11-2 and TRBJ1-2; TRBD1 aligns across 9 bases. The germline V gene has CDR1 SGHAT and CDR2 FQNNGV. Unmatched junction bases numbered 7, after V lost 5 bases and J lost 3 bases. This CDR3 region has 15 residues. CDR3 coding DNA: TGTGCCAGCAGCCAGACGACAGGGGGGGACTATGGCTACACCTTC. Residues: CASSQTTGGDYGYTF.

The CDR3 coding sequence is TGCAGCGTCAGGGCAGGGGACACTGAAGCTTTCTTT. Protein product: CSVRAGDTEAFF. The rearrangement links TRBV29-1 to TRBJ1-1, with D perhaps TRBD1 (6 bases). Trimming pared 6 bases from V and 3 bases from J, leaving 11 bases between. The CDR3 has 12 amino acids. The germline gives CDR1 SQVTM, CDR2 ANQGSEA.

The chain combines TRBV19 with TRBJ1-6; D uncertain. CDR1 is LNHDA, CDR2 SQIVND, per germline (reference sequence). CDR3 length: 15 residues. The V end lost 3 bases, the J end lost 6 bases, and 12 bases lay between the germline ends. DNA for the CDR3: TGTGCCAGTAGTATCGGTAGCCGGGTTAATTCACCCCTCCACTTT. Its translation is CASSIGSRVNSPLHF. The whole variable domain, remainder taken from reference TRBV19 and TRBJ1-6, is DGGITQSPKYLFRKEGQNVTLSCEQNLNHDAMYWYRQDPGQGLRLIYYSQIVNDFQKGDIAEGYSVSREKKESFPLTVTSAQKNPTAFYLCASSIGSRVNSPLHFGNGTRLTVT.

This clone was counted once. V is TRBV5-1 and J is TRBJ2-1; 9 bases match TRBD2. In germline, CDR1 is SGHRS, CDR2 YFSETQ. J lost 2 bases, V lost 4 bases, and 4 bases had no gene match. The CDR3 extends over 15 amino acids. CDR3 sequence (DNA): TGCGCCAGCAGCCTTAGCGGGAGAACCTACAATGAGCAGTTCTTC. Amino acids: CASSLSGRTYNEQFF. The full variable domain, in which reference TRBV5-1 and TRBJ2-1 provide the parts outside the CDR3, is KAGVTQTPRYLIKTRGQQVTLSCSPISGHRSVSWYQQTPGQGLQFLFEYFSETQRNKGNFPGRFSGRQFSNSRSEMNVSTLELGDSALYLCASSLSGRTYNEQFFGPGTRLTVL.

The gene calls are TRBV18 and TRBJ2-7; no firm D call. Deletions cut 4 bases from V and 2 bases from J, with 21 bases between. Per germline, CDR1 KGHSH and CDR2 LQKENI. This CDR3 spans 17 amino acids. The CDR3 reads CASSLNAPRGATYEQYF. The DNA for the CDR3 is TGTGCCAGCTCACTCAATGCCCCCCGAGGAGCCACCTACGAGCAGTACTTC.

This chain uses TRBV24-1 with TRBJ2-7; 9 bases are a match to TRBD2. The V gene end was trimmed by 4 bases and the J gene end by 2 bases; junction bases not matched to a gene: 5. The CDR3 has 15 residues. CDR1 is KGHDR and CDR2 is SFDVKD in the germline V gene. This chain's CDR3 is CATSETSGQPYEQYF. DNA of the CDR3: TGTGCCACCAGTGAAACTAGCGGGCAGCCCTACGAGCAGTACTTC.

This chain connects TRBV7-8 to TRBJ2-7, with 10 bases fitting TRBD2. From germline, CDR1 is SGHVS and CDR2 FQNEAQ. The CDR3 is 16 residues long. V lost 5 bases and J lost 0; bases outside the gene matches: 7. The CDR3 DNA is TGTGCCAGCAGCCCTCGTAGCGGGGGGAACTCCTACGAGCAGTACTTC. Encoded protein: CASSPRSGGNSYEQYF. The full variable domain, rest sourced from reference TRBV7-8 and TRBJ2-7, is GAGVSQSPRYKVAKRGQDVALRCDPISGHVSLFWYQQALGQGPEFLTYFQNEAQLDKSGLPSDRFFAERPEGSVSTLKIQRTQQEDSAVYLCASSPRSGGNSYEQYFGPGTRLTVT.

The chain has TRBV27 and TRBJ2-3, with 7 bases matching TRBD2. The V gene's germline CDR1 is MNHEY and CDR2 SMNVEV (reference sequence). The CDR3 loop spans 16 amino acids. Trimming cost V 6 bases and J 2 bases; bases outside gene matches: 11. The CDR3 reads CASRPTAGSSTDTQYF. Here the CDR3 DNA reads TGTGCCAGCAGACCGACAGCGGGAAGCTCCACAGATACGCAGTATTTT.

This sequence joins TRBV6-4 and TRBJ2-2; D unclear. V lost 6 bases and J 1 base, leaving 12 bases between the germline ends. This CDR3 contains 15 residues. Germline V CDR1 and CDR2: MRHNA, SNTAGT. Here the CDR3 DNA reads TGTGCCAGCAGCCCCTCCGTCAGGAACACCGGGGAGCTGTTTTTT. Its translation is CASSPSVRNTGELFF.

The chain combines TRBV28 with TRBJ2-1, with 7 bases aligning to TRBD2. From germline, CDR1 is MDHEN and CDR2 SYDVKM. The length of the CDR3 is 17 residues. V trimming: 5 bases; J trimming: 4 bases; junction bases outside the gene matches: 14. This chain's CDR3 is CASSPPVRAGEYNEQFF. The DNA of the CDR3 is TGTGCCAGCAGTCCCCCAGTTCGGGCGGGAGAGTACAATGAGCAGTTCTTC.